This TCR beta chain was sequenced in a study of T cells in localized non-small cell lung cancer. Measured with immunoSEQ multiplex PCR; TCRdb has only the in-frame clones, and not every one. The sample has about 1,100 clones, 27% seen once; the top ten hold more than 35%. Specimen: normal lung tissue next to the tumor, collected before any cancer treatment. The sequence came from a male donor aged 60 or over with stage II squamous cell lung carcinoma.

DNA of the CDR3: TGTGCCAGCAGCGTGACCGGGGCCCACTACGAGCAGTACTTC. It codes for CASSVTGAHYEQYF. The rearrangement joins TRBV9 to TRBJ2-7; D is perhaps TRBD1 or TRBD2 (5 bases each). CDR3 length equals 14 residues. Trimming pared 2 bases from V and 3 bases from J, leaving 12 bases between. CDR1 is SGDLS, CDR2 YYNGEE, per germline.